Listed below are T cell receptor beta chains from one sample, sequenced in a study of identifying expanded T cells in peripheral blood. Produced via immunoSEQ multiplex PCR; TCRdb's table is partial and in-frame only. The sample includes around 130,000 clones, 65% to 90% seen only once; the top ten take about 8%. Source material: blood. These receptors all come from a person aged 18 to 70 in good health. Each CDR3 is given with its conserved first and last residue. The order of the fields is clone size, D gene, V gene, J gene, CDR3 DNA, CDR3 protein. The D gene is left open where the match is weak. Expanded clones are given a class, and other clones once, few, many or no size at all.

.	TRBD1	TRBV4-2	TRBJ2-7	TGTGCCAGCAGCCAAGCAGGACAGGATGTCTACGAGCAGTACTTC	CASSQAGQDVYEQYF
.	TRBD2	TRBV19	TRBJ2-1	TGTGCCAGTAGTATTAGCGGGGCTCTCCTAGTAAATGAGCAGTTCTTC	CASSISGALLVNEQFF
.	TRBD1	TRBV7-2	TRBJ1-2	TGTGCCAGCAGCTCCGGGACAGGGGGTGGCTACACCTTC	CASSSGTGGGYTF
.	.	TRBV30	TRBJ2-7	TGTGCCTGGAGTACAGGCTCCTACGAGCAGTACTTC	CAWSTGSYEQYF
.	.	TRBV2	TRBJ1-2	TGTGCCAGCATTTCAGACTCGGCAACCCACTATGGCTACACCTTC	CASISDSATHYGYTF
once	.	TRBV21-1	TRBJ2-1	TGTGCCAGCAGCAATTTACCGCTAAGCTCCTACAATGAGCAGTTCTTC	CASSNLPLSSYNEQFF
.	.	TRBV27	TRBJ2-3	TGTGCCAGCAGCGGCTCATTAGGGCCGCGGTATGCGCAGTATTTT	CASSGSLGPRYAQYF
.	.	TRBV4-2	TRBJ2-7	TGTGCCAGCAGCCAGGCCTCTCCCCACGAGCAGTACTTC	CASSQASPHEQYF
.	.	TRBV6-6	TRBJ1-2	TGTGCCAGCAGTTCAAACAGGGACCTTGACTACTATGGCTACACCTTC	CASSSNRDLDYYGYTF
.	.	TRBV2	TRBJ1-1	TGTGCCAGCATTGTTTGGGCAGCCAACACTGAAGCTTTCTTT	CASIVWAANTEAFF
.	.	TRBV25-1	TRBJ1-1	TGTGCCAGCAGTGGACAGGATCCTTCCACTGAAGCTTTCTTT	CASSGQDPSTEAFF
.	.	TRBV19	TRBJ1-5	TGTGCCAGTAGTGTCCGGGGCTCGGGGAGGAATCAGCCCCAGCATTTT	CASSVRGSGRNQPQHF
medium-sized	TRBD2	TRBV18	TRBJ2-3	TGTGCCAGCTCCCCGGGACTAGCGGGTTCAGATACGCAGTATTTT	CASSPGLAGSDTQYF
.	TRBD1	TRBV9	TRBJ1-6	TGTGCCAGCAGCTCCGGGACAGGGGGTTACTATTCACCCCTCCACTTT	CASSSGTGGYYSPLHF
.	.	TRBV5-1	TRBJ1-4	TGCGCCAGCAGCTCCGGGGGGCGGGGTGAAAAACTGTTTTTT	CASSSGGRGEKLFF
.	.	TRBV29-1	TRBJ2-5	TGCAGCGGGATTAGGTTTGTCCAAGAGACCCAGTACTTC	CSGIRFVQETQYF
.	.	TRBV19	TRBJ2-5	TGTGCCAGTCGCTTGGAAGTGATAGAGACCCAGTACTTC	CASRLEVIETQYF
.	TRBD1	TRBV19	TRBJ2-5	TGTGCCAGTAGTATCCGGGGCAGGGGGCGAGAAGAGACCCAGTACTTC	CASSIRGRGREETQYF
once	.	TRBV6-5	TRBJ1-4	TGTGCCAGCAGTTACAACCCGCAGGAGGCACTGTTTTTT	CASSYNPQEALFF
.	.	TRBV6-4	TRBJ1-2	TGTGCCAGCAGTGACCCCCACACGGGGGGCGGCTACACCTTC	CASSDPHTGGGYTF
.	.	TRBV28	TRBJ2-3	TGTGCCAGTACTGAAACTAGCCTCACAGATACGCAGTATTTT	CASTETSLTDTQYF
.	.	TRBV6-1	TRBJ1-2	TGTGCCAGCACCGAGGGGTGGATAAACTATGGCTACACCTTC	CASTEGWINYGYTF
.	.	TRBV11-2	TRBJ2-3	TGTGCCAGCAGCTCATCTAGAACTTTGGGGAATTATGGAGATACGCAGTATTTT	CASSSSRTLGNYGDTQYF
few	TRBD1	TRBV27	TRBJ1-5	TGTGCCAGCAACCGACAGGGCAATTGGTATAGCAATCAGCCCCAGCATTTT	CASNRQGNWYSNQPQHF
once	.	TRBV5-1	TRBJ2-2	TGCGCCAGCAGCTTGGCCGCTACCGGGGAGCTGTTTTTT	CASSLAATGELFF
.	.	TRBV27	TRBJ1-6	TGTGCCAGCAGTTTAGTGGGGGCGAGCGTTTCACCCCTCCACTTT	CASSLVGASVSPLHF
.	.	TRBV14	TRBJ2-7	TGTGCCAGCGGCGGGGGACAGTTATACGAGCAGTACTTC	CASGGGQLYEQYF
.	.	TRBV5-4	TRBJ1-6	TGTGCCAGCAGCCCCCCCCGAGGTTCACCCCTCCACTTT	CASSPPRGSPLHF
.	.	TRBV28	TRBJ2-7	TGTGCCAGCAAATCCTATTCGGGCCTTTCCTACGAGCAGTACTTC	CASKSYSGLSYEQYF
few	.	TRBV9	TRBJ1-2	TGTGCCAGCAGCGTTGGGGGACGAAGCTATGGCTACACCTTC	CASSVGGRSYGYTF
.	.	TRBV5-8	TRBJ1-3	TGTGCCAGCAGCTTGGGTTGGGATCCTGGAAACACCATATATTTT	CASSLGWDPGNTIYF
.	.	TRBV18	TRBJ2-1	TGTGCCAGCTCACCGGAGACACGCAGCTCCTACAATGAGCAGTTCTTC	CASSPETRSSYNEQFF
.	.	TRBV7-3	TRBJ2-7	TGTGCCAGCAGCTACTCTAGTACTTACGAGCAGTACTTC	CASSYSSTYEQYF
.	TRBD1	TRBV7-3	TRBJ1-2	TGTGCCAGCAGCGAGCGGGACAGGGGGTTCTATGGCTACACCTTC	CASSERDRGFYGYTF
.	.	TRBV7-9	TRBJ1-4	TGTGCCAGCAGCTTAACTAATGAAAAACTGTTTTTT	CASSLTNEKLFF
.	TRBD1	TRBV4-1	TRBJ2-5	TGCGCCAGCAGCCAGGGACGAGACAGGGGAGAGACCCAGTACTTC	CASSQGRDRGETQYF
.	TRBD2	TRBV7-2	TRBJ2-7	TGTGCCAGCAGCCGTATGGACCTAGCGGACTACGAGCAGTACTTC	CASSRMDLADYEQYF
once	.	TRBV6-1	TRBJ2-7	TGTGCCAGCACAGAATCTTTGACCTACGAGCAGTACTTC	CASTESLTYEQYF
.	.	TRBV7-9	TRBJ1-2	TGTGCCAGCAGCCCCGGGAGTAACTATGGCTACACCTTC	CASSPGSNYGYTF
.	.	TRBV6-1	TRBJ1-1	TGTGCCAGCCGCTTCCGGGAGAGGAACACTGAAGCTTTCTTT	CASRFRERNTEAFF
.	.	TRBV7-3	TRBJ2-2	TGTGCCAGCAGCCCCCTCGCCGGGGAGCTGTTTTTT	CASSPLAGELFF
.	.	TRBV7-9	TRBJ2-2	TGTGCCAGCAGCTTAGTGTCGGGCGCAAAAGGGGAGCTGTTTTTT	CASSLVSGAKGELFF
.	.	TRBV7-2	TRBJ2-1	TGTGCCAGCAGCTTGGGAGCGGGTCAGTCCTACAATGAGCAGTTCTTC	CASSLGAGQSYNEQFF
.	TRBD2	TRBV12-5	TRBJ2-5	TGTGCTAGTGGCCGTGGACTAGCGGGGAGGGAGACCCAGTACTTC	CASGRGLAGRETQYF
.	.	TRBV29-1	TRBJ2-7	TGCAGCGTTAAGGGCAGCTACGAGCAGTACTTC	CSVKGSYEQYF